A selection of T cell receptor beta chains follows, all from one sample in a study of control samples from healthy donors and cancer patients. Sequencing was performed with immunoSEQ multiplex PCR; in TCRdb, only in-frame clones are kept and a portion is missing. Altogether approximately 100,000 clones are present, roughly 92% being singletons, with the ten largest covering 2.5% to 3.5%. The sequenced material came from blood. These receptor sequences come from a human donor in good health. The donor label of this sample is uncertain. Each CDR3 is given with its conserved first and last residue. D genes are given only for firm matches. Rows give clone size only sometimes, using once, few, many, or a class for an expanded clone.

TRBJ2-1,TRBV7-9,NA,NA,TGTGCCAGCAGCTTAGTCTCCGACAATGAGCAGTTCTTC,CASSLVSDNEQFF
TRBJ1-3,TRBV10-2,NA,NA,TGCGCCAGCAGTGAGTCGGGTAACTCTGGAAACACCATATATTTT,CASSESGNSGNTIYF
TRBJ1-2,TRBV12-3/TRBV12-4,NA,NA,TGTGCCAGCAGTCCTCAGGGTGTCTATGGCTACACCTTC,CASSPQGVYGYTF
TRBJ1-2,TRBV25-1,NA,NA,TGTGCCAGCAGTGAATATAGCTTTGGCTACACCTTC,CASSEYSFGYTF
TRBJ2-1,TRBV25-1,TRBD2,once,TGTGCCTCCCGGACTAGCGGGGGGGATTACAATGAGCAGTTCTTC,CASRTSGGDYNEQFF
TRBJ1-2,TRBV5-1,NA,NA,TGCGCCAGCAGCTTGGAGGCGGCCACTAACTATGGCTACACCTTC,CASSLEAATNYGYTF
TRBJ1-1,TRBV27,NA,NA,TGTGCCAGCAGTTCAGGATTCCAGGGTCGAGCTTTCTTT,CASSSGFQGRAFF
TRBJ1-5,TRBV6-5,NA,NA,TGTGCCAGCACTCCCAAGGCTAGCAATCAGCCCCAGCATTTT,CASTPKASNQPQHF
TRBJ2-7,TRBV3-1/TRBV3-2,NA,NA,TGTGCCAGCAGCCAAGCAAGCGAGCAGTACTTC,CASSQASEQYF
TRBJ1-1,TRBV30,NA,NA,TGTGCCTGGACTCGACTTGAGGGGATCACTGAAGCTTTCTTT,CAWTRLEGITEAFF
TRBJ2-2,TRBV5-4,NA,NA,TGTGCCAGCAGCTTGAGGGCGGGGGCACCCCACGGGGAGCTGTTTTTT,CASSLRAGAPHGELFF
TRBJ2-7,TRBV7-8,NA,NA,TGTGCCAGCAGCTCCTCGACAGGAGGGCTCTGGGAGCAGTACTTC,CASSSSTGGLWEQYF
TRBJ1-4,TRBV20-1,NA,NA,TGCAGTGCTAGTGCCACAGGCTTTTACGAAAAACTGTTTTTT,CSASATGFYEKLFF
TRBJ2-3,TRBV5-4,TRBD1,NA,TGTGCCAGCAGCCCCGGACAGGCCGCAGATACGCAGTATTTT,CASSPGQAADTQYF
TRBJ2-7,TRBV5-6,NA,NA,TGTGCCAGCAGCGCGGGGCCAAACTCCTACGAGCAGTACTTC,CASSAGPNSYEQYF
TRBJ1-6,TRBV5-6,NA,NA,TGTGCCAGCAGCCGCGATTTGAGAGAGGGGACACCCCTCCACTTT,CASSRDLREGTPLHF
TRBJ2-3,TRBV27,NA,few,TGTGCCAGTTGGGCCAGTGGGAGCACAGATACGCAGTATTTT,CASWASGSTDTQYF
TRBJ2-3,TRBV27,NA,NA,TGTGCCAGCCGACGAAACACTAGGGGGGTTACAGATACGCAGTATTTT,CASRRNTRGVTDTQYF
TRBJ1-2,TRBV11-2,NA,NA,TGTGCCAGCAGCGAATCACGGACTGCCGACACCTTC,CASSESRTADTF
TRBJ2-1,TRBV5-4,TRBD1,NA,TGTGCCAGCACCCCTAACAGGGGACAGTACAATGAGCAGTTCTTC,CASTPNRGQYNEQFF